Below, 27 T cell receptor beta chains from the same sample are listed, as sequenced in a study of STAT5B mutations in CD4+ large granular lymphocyte leukemia. Produced via immunoSEQ multiplex PCR; TCRdb's table is partial and in-frame only. The profile covers 30,000 to 40,000 clones, with about 76% appearing a single time and roughly 2.3% taken by the ten largest. Sequenced input: CD4+ T cells from blood buffy coats. These receptors came from a human donor in good health.

The chain joins TRBV10-2 to TRBJ2-7; D might be TRBD2 (5 bases). The V gene lost 8 bases and the J gene lost 0 bases, with 20 bases spanning the gap. The CDR3 length is 16 residues. Germline V gene data show CDR1 as WSHSY and CDR2 as SAAADI. CDR3 nucleotide sequence: TGCGCCAGCCCGGAGGAAGAAACTGAGAGCTCCTACGAGCAGTACTTC. This gives the protein CASPEEETESSYEQYF.

The rearrangement uses TRBV6-5 and TRBJ2-5; D gene ambiguous. The DNA matches TRBJ2-7 better at its end, which makes the J call doubtful. The germline gives CDR1 MNHEY, CDR2 SVGAGI. This CDR3 is 15 amino acids long. The CDR3 loop is CASSYSEGSSYEQYF. CDR3 coding DNA: TGTGCCAGCAGTTACTCCGAAGGCAGCTCCTACGAGCAGTACTTC.

The chain recombines TRBV5-6 with TRBJ1-2; 9 nucleotides line up with TRBD1. The V and J ends lost 4 bases and 7 bases, in that order; junction bases with no gene match: 5. This CDR3 is 13 amino acids long. Looked up from germline, CDR1 is SGHDT and CDR2 is YYEEEE. This chain's CDR3 is CASSAGTGPGYTF. The DNA of the CDR3 is TGTGCCAGCAGCGCCGGGACAGGGCCTGGCTACACCTTC.

The chain is built from TRBV7-2 and TRBJ2-7; a possible D gene is TRBD1 (6 bases). V lost 4 bases, J lost 5 bases, and 24 bases lay in between. Germline CDR1 and CDR2: SGHTA and FQGNSA. The length of the CDR3 is 17 residues. The CDR3 reads CASSSPMAARGRDEQYF. In DNA form, the CDR3 reads TGTGCCAGCAGCTCCCCTATGGCGGCCAGGGGAAGGGACGAGCAGTACTTC.

This chain joins TRBV4-2 and TRBJ1-6, with D unclear. The CDR3 consists of 13 residues. Germline loops: CDR1 LGHNA, CDR2 YNFKEQ. Trimming stripped 4 bases from V and 8 bases from J, with 9 bases between. The DNA of the CDR3 is TGTGCCAGCAGCCTCCAGAGAGATTCACCCCTCCACTTT. Its protein is CASSLQRDSPLHF.

This clone came up once. The chain recombines TRBV5-1 with TRBJ2-5; D is unclear. The assigned J gene may be wrong: the sequence end matches TRBJ2-7 better. The CDR3 is 14 residues long. CDR1 and CDR2 from the germline V gene are SGHRS and YFSETQ. The CDR3 is CASSLAPPRDEQYF. CDR3 nucleotides: TGCGCCAGCAGCTTGGCCCCTCCTCGGGACGAGCAGTACTTC.

This clone is a singleton in its sample. The gene calls are TRBV19 and TRBJ2-4; 12 bases are a match to TRBD2. The CDR3 loop spans 16 amino acids. Per germline, CDR1 LNHDA and CDR2 SQIVND (reference sequence). V lost 8 bases, J lost 3 bases, and 8 bases stayed unmatched. CDR3 residues: CASLASGGGLKNIQYF. The DNA of the CDR3 is TGTGCCAGTCTCGCTAGCGGGGGGGGCCTCAAAAACATTCAGTACTTC.

The genes are TRBV6-1 and TRBJ2-5, with 8 bases fitting TRBD1. This CDR3 is built from 15 residues. V lost 4 bases and J lost 5; bases outside the gene matches: 9. CDR1 is MNHNS and CDR2 is SASEGT in the germline V gene. DNA of the CDR3: TGTGCCAGCAGTGGGGGGACAGGTCAAGGGGAGACCCAGTACTTC. It encodes CASSGGTGQGETQYF.

The V call is TRBV5-4, the J call TRBJ2-1, with TRBD2 identical over 10 bases. V was clipped by 4 bases and J by 6 bases; unmatched bases: 7. This CDR3 region has 15 residues. Germline V gene sequence: CDR1 SGHNT, CDR2 YYREEE (reference sequence). The DNA for the CDR3 is TGTGCCAGCAGCCCGAGCGGGGGGGTTGGCAATGAGCAGTTCTTC. It specifies CASSPSGGVGNEQFF.

The V call is TRBV5-4, the J call TRBJ2-1; D is unclear. Trimming removed 0 bases at V and 5 bases at J, with 6 bases between. Per germline, CDR1 SGHNT and CDR2 YYREEE (reference sequence). The CDR3 spans 13 residues. CDR3 sequence reads: CASSLGNNNEQFF. The CDR3 DNA follows: TGTGCCAGCAGCTTGGGGAATAACAATGAGCAGTTCTTC.

The chain joins TRBV29-1 to TRBJ1-1, with TRBD1 identical over 7 bases. The length of the CDR3 is 13 residues. The J segment lost 6 bases and the V segment lost 6 bases, leaving 10 bases of the junction unmatched. Germline V gives CDR1 SQVTM, CDR2 ANQGSEA. CDR3 bases: TGCAGCGTGGGGCCCTCAGGGGGATCTGAAGCTTTCTTT. Translating gives CSVGPSGGSEAFF.

V and J are TRBV5-1 and TRBJ1-1, with no clear D. There are 14 residues in the CDR3. Trimming took 0 bases from V and 2 from J, leaving 8 bases between them. Germline CDR1 is SGHRS and CDR2 is YFSETQ. The chain's CDR3 is CASSLAGSNTEAFF. CDR3 DNA sequence: TGCGCCAGCAGCTTGGCGGGATCTAACACTGAAGCTTTCTTT.

The chain is built from TRBV27 and TRBJ1-1; a weak D match, TRBD1 (6 bases). Trimming stripped 5 bases from V and 4 bases from J, with 17 bases between. The CDR3 consists of 15 residues. The germline V gene has CDR1 MNHEY and CDR2 SMNVEV (reference sequence). Here the CDR3 reads CASSVRGLIITEAFF. For the CDR3, the DNA is TGTGCCAGCAGTGTCCGGGGGCTCATAATCACTGAAGCTTTCTTT.

The V and J genes are TRBV2 and TRBJ1-1; D is possibly TRBD1 (6 bases). Germline values: CDR1 SNHLY, CDR2 FYNNEI. The CDR3 consists of 14 residues. V was clipped by 11 bases and J by 4 bases, with 20 bases between them. This CDR3 is CAGTLTGTGTEAFF. CDR3 coding DNA: TGTGCCGGAACTTTAACAGGGACGGGCACTGAAGCTTTCTTT. Full variable domain (missing parts from reference TRBV2 and TRBJ1-1): EPEVTQTPSHQVTQMGQEVILRCVPISNHLYFYWYRQILGQKVEFLVSFYNNEISEKSEIFDDQFSVERPDGSNFTLKIRSTKLEDSAMYFCAGTLTGTGTEAFFGQGTRLTVV.

This chain links TRBV18 with TRBJ2-3, with TRBD2 matching over 8 bases. V lost 3 bases and J lost 5; bases outside the gene matches: 7. CDR1 KGHSH and CDR2 LQKENI come from the germline V gene. The CDR3 contains 15 residues. The CDR3 nucleotides are TGTGCCAGCTCACCGACGGGGGGGCCTGGAGATACGCAGTATTTT. Protein: CASSPTGGPGDTQYF.

The chain links TRBV6-6 to TRBJ1-6; D remains unclear. The CDR3 has 14 amino acids. Germline loops: CDR1 MNHNY, CDR2 SVGAGI (reference sequence). The V end lost 6 bases, the J end lost 5 bases, and 11 bases lay between the germline ends. The CDR3: CASRDRPNNSPLHF. The CDR3 DNA reads TGTGCCAGCAGGGACCGCCCTAATAATTCACCCCTCCACTTT.

The chain has TRBV7-9 and TRBJ2-7; 10 bases are shared with TRBD1. V lost 1 base to trimming and J lost 9 bases; unmatched junction nucleotides: 9. This CDR3 is built from 15 residues. Germline CDR1 reads SEHNR; CDR2 reads FQNEAQ (reference sequence). The CDR3 sequence: CASSLGGTGASPQYF. The DNA for the CDR3 is TGTGCCAGCAGCTTAGGGGGGACAGGGGCCTCACCGCAGTACTTC.

This chain links TRBV19 with TRBJ2-7; 9 bases fit TRBD2. This CDR3 comprises 14 residues. Looked up from germline, CDR1 is LNHDA and CDR2 is SQIVND (reference sequence). The V and J ends lost 7 bases and 3 bases, in that order; junction bases with no gene match: 7. The CDR3 DNA follows: TGTGCCAGTATGCGGGGGGGGACGGGCTACGAGCAGTACTTC. Translation: CASMRGGTGYEQYF.

The gene calls are TRBV10-1 and TRBJ2-3; 9 bases align to TRBD1. Germline V gene sequence: CDR1 WNHNN, CDR2 SYGVQD (reference sequence). The V segment lost 6 bases and the J segment 2 bases; nucleotides outside the gene matches: 6. This CDR3 spans 15 amino acids. In DNA, the CDR3 is TGCGCCAGCAGCTCCGGGACAGGGTCCACAGATACGCAGTATTTT. Its translation is CASSSGTGSTDTQYF.

The chain has TRBV7-7 and TRBJ2-1, with D maybe TRBD1 (5 bases). CDR1 is SSHAT and CDR2 is FNYEAQ in the germline V gene (reference sequence). The CDR3 contains 13 residues. V was pared by 1 base and J by 9 bases, with 10 bases between. The CDR3 sequence: CASSLDQGSEQFF. As DNA, the CDR3 is TGTGCCAGCAGCTTAGATCAGGGCAGTGAGCAGTTCTTC.

This clone has a handful of counts. This rearrangement joins TRBV5-1 to TRBJ1-1; tentatively, D is TRBD1 (5 bases). The CDR3 is 14 residues long. CDR1 SGHRS and CDR2 YFSETQ come from the germline V gene. V was clipped by 2 bases and J by 1 base, with 9 bases between them. As DNA, the CDR3 is TGCGCCAGCAGCTTCGGCGACAGGAACACTGAAGCTTTCTTT. Its translation: CASSFGDRNTEAFF.

This chain joins TRBV5-6 and TRBJ2-7, with unresolved D. Deletions cut 0 bases from V and 3 bases from J, with 10 bases between. From germline, CDR1 is SGHDT and CDR2 YYEEEE. CDR3 length: 14 amino acids. The CDR3 DNA reads as TGTGCCAGCAGCTTGGTAGGCCCCCTCTACGAGCAGTACTTC. It encodes CASSLVGPLYEQYF.

The rearrangement links TRBV6-4 to TRBJ1-2, with a possible D match to TRBD1 (6 bases). The V and J ends lost 0 bases and 7 bases respectively, with 15 bases between them. The CDR3 length is 15 residues. Germline-derived CDR1 and CDR2 are MRHNA and SNTAGT. CDR3 loop: CASSDSPTAGVGYTF. The CDR3 bases are TGTGCCAGCAGTGACTCGCCTACCGCAGGGGTTGGCTACACCTTC.

This sequence joins TRBV10-2 and TRBJ1-2, with TRBD1 matching over 12 bases. After removal of 4 bases from V and 3 bases from J, the junction contained 6 bases not matched to a gene. The CDR3 is 16 amino acids. Germline-derived CDR1 and CDR2 are WSHSY and SAAADI. The CDR3 protein is CASSASGTGGHYGYTF. DNA of the CDR3: TGCGCCAGCAGTGCCTCCGGGACAGGGGGCCACTATGGCTACACCTTC.

The gene calls are TRBV5-6 and TRBJ2-2; possibly TRBD2 for D (6 bases). V was cut by 1 base and J by 7 bases, with 11 bases left in between. This CDR3 is 14 amino acids long. Germline V gene sequence: CDR1 SGHDT, CDR2 YYEEEE. CDR3 nucleotide sequence: TGTGCCAGCAGCTTGATCCGGGGGATCGGGGAGCTGTTTTTT. Its translation: CASSLIRGIGELFF.

The chain uses TRBV6-1 and TRBJ1-3, with D unclear. The germline V gene has CDR1 MNHNS and CDR2 SASEGT. The CDR3 loop spans 12 amino acids. Trimming pared 6 bases from V and 0 bases from J, leaving 3 bases between. The CDR3 DNA reads TGTGCCAGCAGCCCCTCTGGAAACACCATATATTTT. The encoded protein is CASSPSGNTIYF.

The rearrangement links TRBV10-2 to TRBJ1-1, with D possibly matching TRBD1 (5 bases). CDR3 length equals 15 residues. Trimming removed 6 bases from V and 5 bases from J, with 19 bases in between. From germline, CDR1 is WSHSY and CDR2 SAAADI. The DNA of the CDR3 is TGCGCCAGCAGACTACGGGACGGCCTGGGGACTGAAGCTTTCTTT. As protein: CASRLRDGLGTEAFF.